This TCR beta chain was recovered during a study of shared clonotypes between healthy human individuals. Study results and caveats: Compared with memory subsets, naive subsets generally had larger estimated richness.

For this clone: Its antigen is undetermined.

There are 15 residues in the CDR3. V was cut by 4 bases and J by 0 bases, with 13 bases left in between. Per the germline V gene, CDR1 is GTSNPN and CDR2 is SVGIG (reference sequence). Naivety among CD8 cells was defined by CD45RO negativity and positive CCR7 selection, thereby excluding terminally differentiated effector memory CD45RA+ cells. TCRdb's copy holds only in-frame clones and misses some; the assay was immunoSEQ multiplex PCR. The sample has about 2.1 million clones, just under 95% seen once. J is TRBJ2-1 and V is TRBV30; a weak D match, TRBD2 (6 bases). This sequence originates from a man younger than 35 in good health. Some clones in this sample may be carry-over from other donors' samples. Sequencing was carried out using naive CD8+ T cells from PBMCs. CDR3 protein: CAWMASVSSYNEQFF. For the CDR3, the DNA is TGTGCCTGGATGGCTAGCGTTAGCTCCTACAATGAGCAGTTCTTC.